A single sample gave rise to the 27 T cell receptor beta chains below, sequenced in a study of blood T cell repertoires in COVID-19. Assay: immunoSEQ multiplex PCR; the TCRdb copy retains only in-frame clones and omits some. This sample carries a few hundred thousand clones, 86% of them seen once, and the ten largest clones take approximately 2.1%. The specimen sequenced was peripheral blood. The receptors here all came from a man aged 30 to 39 who had recovered from COVID-19.

The chain combines TRBV6-6 with TRBJ2-7; D gene ambiguous. Germline CDR1 is MNHNY and CDR2 is SVGAGI (reference sequence). Trimming removed 0 bases at V and 3 bases at J, with 9 bases between. There are 14 residues in the CDR3. The CDR3 loop reads CASSYSAGYYEQYF. The CDR3 DNA sequence: TGTGCCAGCAGTTACTCCGCAGGCTACTACGAGCAGTACTTC.

CDR3 residues: CASSWTDLYEQYF. In DNA form, the CDR3 reads TGTGCCAGCAGTTGGACAGACTTATACGAGCAGTACTTC. The chain is built from TRBV6-2 or TRBV6-3 and TRBJ2-7; maybe TRBD1 (6 bases). The CDR3 totals 13 residues. Germline V lookup: CDR1 MNHEY, CDR2 SVGEGT. Trimming pared 4 bases from V and 4 bases from J, leaving 11 bases between.

CDR3 protein: CASLTGASNQPQHF. DNA of the CDR3: TGTGCCAGTTTGACAGGGGCTAGCAATCAGCCCCAGCATTTT. V usage is TRBV19 and J usage is TRBJ1-5; 8 bases align to TRBD1. The V segment lost 8 bases and the J segment 0 bases; nucleotides outside the gene matches: 3. This CDR3 is 14 amino acids long. Germline V lookup: CDR1 LNHDA, CDR2 SQIVND (reference sequence).

This clone showed up just a few times. The chain recombines TRBV11-3 with TRBJ1-1; no clear D gene. The V end lost 3 bases, the J end lost 6 bases, and 11 bases lay between the germline ends. Germline CDR1 SGHNT, CDR2 YENEEA. The CDR3 consists of 13 residues. The CDR3 spells CASSFTSPAEAFF. The CDR3, as DNA: TGTGCCAGCAGCTTTACGTCCCCGGCTGAAGCTTTCTTT. Based on the CDR3 plus reference TRBV11-3 and TRBJ1-1, the full variable domain is EAGVVQSPRYKIIEKKQPVAFWCNPISGHNTLYWYLQNLGQGPELLIRYENEEAVDDSQLPKDRFSAERLKGVDSTLKIQPAELGDSAVYLCASSFTSPAEAFFGQGTRLTVV.

The rearrangement links TRBV4-1 to TRBJ2-4, with a possible D match to TRBD1 (5 bases). V gave up 4 bases and J gave up 1 base, with 17 bases separating them. Germline assignment: CDR1 MGHRA and CDR2 YSYEKL. The CDR3 is 17 amino acids. CDR3 protein: CASSLSLTEVAKNIQYF. The CDR3 bases are TGCGCCAGCAGCCTCTCTTTGACAGAAGTGGCCAAAAACATTCAGTACTTC.

The rearrangement links TRBV6-1 to TRBJ2-7; D is unclear. V lost 2 bases and J lost 3, with 5 bases in between. Germline V CDR1 and CDR2: MNHNS, SASEGT. The CDR3 spans 12 residues. The CDR3 loop is CASSENSYEQYF. The CDR3 coding sequence is TGTGCCAGCAGTGAAAATAGCTACGAGCAGTACTTC.

The chain recombines TRBV24-1 with TRBJ2-3; D ambiguous. This CDR3 is built from 13 residues. The germline V gene encodes CDR1 KGHDR and CDR2 SFDVKD. V was shortened by 1 base and J by 6 bases, with 7 bases between the two germline ends. The CDR3 DNA is TGTGCCACCAGTGATTTTTCTTCGGATACGCAGTATTTT. It specifies CATSDFSSDTQYF.

V is TRBV7-9 and J is TRBJ1-5; D gene unclear. Trimming cost V 1 base and J 1 base, with 8 bases left between them. The CDR3 length is 15 residues. Looked up from germline, CDR1 is SEHNR and CDR2 is FQNEAQ (reference sequence). The CDR3, as DNA: TGTGCCAGCAGCTTAGTAGGCAGGAGCAATCAGCCCCAGCATTTT. It codes for CASSLVGRSNQPQHF.

In DNA, the CDR3 is TGTGCCTGGAGTCGCTACCCAGTGAATGCCGGGACAGTGAACCTGGACACTGAAGCTTTCTTT. As protein: CAWSRYPVNAGTVNLDTEAFF. This rearrangement joins TRBV30 to TRBJ1-1; TRBD1 agrees at 7 bases. V lost 2 bases and J lost 3; bases outside the gene matches: 27. The CDR3 has 21 amino acids. CDR1 is GTSNPN, CDR2 SVGIG, per germline (reference sequence).

This chain links TRBV19 with TRBJ2-2; 12 bases fit TRBD1. The length of the CDR3 is 18 residues. Germline V gives CDR1 LNHDA, CDR2 SQIVND (reference sequence). Germline trimming cut 10 bases from V and 5 bases from J; bases unmatched to any gene: 17. The CDR3 DNA reads as TGTGCCACGGGTTTGGGGACAGGGGGCGCCTGGTGGACCGGGGAGCTGTTTTTT. This codes for CATGLGTGGAWWTGELFF.

The rearrangement uses TRBV19 and TRBJ1-4, with 8 positions matching TRBD1. Germline CDR1 is LNHDA and CDR2 is SQIVND (reference sequence). CDR3 length: 15 amino acids. V was clipped by 4 bases and J by 7 bases; unmatched bases: 8. The CDR3 here is CASSTSGGAPEKLFF. The DNA for the CDR3 is TGTGCCAGTAGTACCTCAGGGGGCGCCCCTGAAAAACTGTTTTTT.

The chain is built from TRBV5-1 and TRBJ1-4; 9 bases agree with TRBD1. In germline, CDR1 is SGHRS, CDR2 YFSETQ. This CDR3 is built from 18 residues. V dropped 3 bases and J dropped 0; count of bases not matched to a gene: 9. Here the CDR3 DNA reads TGCGCCAGCAGCTGGAAGGGACAGGGAGTGACAACTAATGAAAAACTGTTTTTT. Translation: CASSWKGQGVTTNEKLFF. The complete variable domain, with remaining parts taken from reference TRBV5-1 and TRBJ1-4, reads KAGVTQTPRYLIKTRGQQVTLSCSPISGHRSVSWYQQTPGQGLQFLFEYFSETQRNKGNFPGRFSGRQFSNSRSEMNVSTLELGDSALYLCASSWKGQGVTTNEKLFFGSGTQLSVL.

V and J are TRBV9 and TRBJ2-3; 8 bases line up with TRBD2. The CDR3 loop spans 16 amino acids. Germline CDR1 is SGDLS and CDR2 is YYNGEE. V shed 5 bases and J 4 bases; nucleotides not matched to a gene: 12. The CDR3 DNA is TGTGCCAGCAGTCCCTCGCCGGGACTAGTTTCAGATACGCAGTATTTT. It translates to CASSPSPGLVSDTQYF.

The chain is built from TRBV30 and TRBJ1-2; weak D call: TRBD1 (5 bases). The CDR3 length is 12 residues. Germline V lookup: CDR1 GTSNPN, CDR2 SVGIG (reference sequence). Trimming took off 0 bases at V and 8 bases at J, with 10 bases between the two ends. Here the CDR3 reads CAWSVFQGGYTF. Here the CDR3 DNA reads TGTGCCTGGAGTGTATTTCAGGGAGGCTACACCTTC. Complete variable domain (other parts from reference TRBV30 and TRBJ1-2): SQTIHQWPATLVQPVGSPLSLECTVEGTSNPNLYWYRQAAGRGLQLLFYSVGIGQISSEVPQNLSASRPQDRQFILSSKKLLLSDSGFYLCAWSVFQGGYTFGSGTRLTVV.

The rearrangement uses TRBV27 and TRBJ1-1; D is perhaps TRBD1 (5 bases). V lost 8 bases and J 3 bases, leaving 13 bases between the germline ends. The CDR3 covers 13 residues. CDR1 is MNHEY and CDR2 is SMNVEV in the germline V gene (reference sequence). This CDR3 reads CASGGFVDTEAFF. CDR3 in DNA: TGTGCCAGCGGGGGGTTCGTTGACACTGAAGCTTTCTTT.

This chain uses TRBV5-1 with TRBJ1-3; D is unclear. CDR1 and CDR2 from the germline V gene are SGHRS and YFSETQ. CDR3 size: 16 residues. V lost 3 bases, J lost 0 bases, and 13 bases lay in between. The CDR3 region has the DNA TGCGCCAGCAGCTCGGGGTTCTTGGGCTCTGGAAACACCATATATTTT. This translates into CASSSGFLGSGNTIYF.

This clone was found once. The gene calls are TRBV10-3 and TRBJ1-4; D not resolved. The CDR3 runs to 16 residues. Trimming took 3 bases from V and 7 from J, leaving 18 bases between them. Germline lookup yields CDR1 ENHRY and CDR2 SYGVKD. The CDR3 spells CAISDGPQVEIEKLFF. In DNA, the CDR3 is TGTGCCATCAGTGATGGCCCCCAGGTCGAGATTGAAAAACTGTTTTTT.

The rearrangement links TRBV7-2 to TRBJ2-7, with D possibly TRBD1 on 5 matching bases. CDR1 and CDR2 from the germline V gene are SGHTA and FQGNSA. The CDR3 spans 15 residues. Trimming removed 8 bases at V and 2 bases at J, with 19 bases between. The CDR3 loop reads CASQILAKGAYEQYF. The CDR3 DNA follows: TGTGCCAGCCAGATCCTGGCTAAAGGGGCCTACGAGCAGTACTTC.

This clone showed up just a few times. Other DNA variants within this sample encode the same CDR3. The chain employs TRBV10-1 and TRBJ2-5; D perhaps matches TRBD2 (5 bases). In germline, CDR1 is WNHNN, CDR2 SYGVQD (reference sequence). Trimming cost V 3 bases and J 5 bases, with 7 bases left between them. The CDR3 length is 12 residues. CDR3 region: CASSDGGETQYF. In DNA, the CDR3 is TGCGCCAGCAGTGATGGAGGCGAGACCCAGTACTTC.

This clone turned up a few times. Different DNA sequences within this sample yield the same CDR3. The chain uses TRBV2 and TRBJ1-1; D is possibly TRBD1 (6 bases). The germline gives CDR1 SNHLY, CDR2 FYNNEI. CDR3 length: 13 amino acids. The ends were cut back, 6 bases at V and 2 bases at J, with 10 bases in the middle. Here the CDR3 DNA reads TGTGCCAGCAGAAGGACAGCTAACACTGAAGCTTTCTTT. It is translated as CASRRTANTEAFF. Variable domain in full (rest from reference TRBV2 and TRBJ1-1): EPEVTQTPSHQVTQMGQEVILRCVPISNHLYFYWYRQILGQKVEFLVSFYNNEISEKSEIFDDQFSVERPDGSNFTLKIRSTKLEDSAMYFCASRRTANTEAFFGQGTRLTVV.

This clone was found once. This chain links TRBV7-2 with TRBJ1-2; 8 bases map to TRBD1. The germline CDR1 and CDR2 sequences are SGHTA and FQGNSA. Trimming took 5 bases from V and 7 from J; bases not matched to a gene: 3. The CDR3 runs 12 residues. In nucleotides, the CDR3 is TGTGCCAGCAGCCCGGACAGGGCTGGCTACACCTTC. It yields the protein CASSPDRAGYTF.

The CDR3 loop reads CASSTGPLDNQPQHF. The CDR3 bases are TGTGCCAGTAGTACCGGACCACTAGACAATCAGCCCCAGCATTTT. The rearrangement uses TRBV19 and TRBJ1-5; no clear D. Germline lookup yields CDR1 LNHDA and CDR2 SQIVND (reference sequence). The V end lost 4 bases, the J end lost 3 bases, and 13 bases lay between the germline ends. This CDR3 has 15 amino acids.

V and J are TRBV6-5 and TRBJ2-2; 9 bases map to TRBD1. J was trimmed by 6 bases and V by 9 bases; bases with no gene match: 2. The CDR3 runs 12 residues. Germline assignment: CDR1 MNHEY and CDR2 SVGAGI. In DNA form, the CDR3 reads TGTGCCAGTCACAGGGGGCCCGGGGAGCTGTTTTTT. Amino acids: CASHRGPGELFF.

CDR3 coding DNA: TGTGCCAGCAGCCAAGAGAGGGATTCTGGCTACACCTTC. As protein: CASSQERDSGYTF. The V gene is TRBV16, the J gene TRBJ1-2; D call uncertain. The CDR3 is made up of 13 amino acids. The germline V gene encodes CDR1 KGHSY and CDR2 FQNENV. V was cut by 2 bases and J by 7 bases, with 11 bases left in between.

The chain recombines TRBV6-5 with TRBJ2-1; 15 nucleotides match TRBD2. Germline V gene sequence: CDR1 MNHEY, CDR2 SVGAGI. There are 16 residues in the CDR3. The trim removed 0 bases at V and 12 bases at J, leaving 6 bases unmatched. This CDR3 is CASSYSRTSGGALQFF. CDR3 sequence (DNA): TGTGCCAGCAGTTACTCGAGGACTAGCGGGGGGGCCTTGCAGTTCTTC.

The rearrangement links TRBV19 to TRBJ2-7; D is possibly TRBD1 (6 bases). The CDR3 runs 11 residues. In germline, CDR1 is LNHDA, CDR2 SQIVND (reference sequence). V was shortened by 1 base and J by 13 bases, with 11 bases between the two germline ends. The CDR3 DNA sequence: TGTGCCAGTAGTATAGGGACAGAGCTCTACTTC. Amino acid sequence: CASSIGTELYF.

This chain joins TRBV7-6 and TRBJ2-3, with TRBD2 matching over 9 bases. The V segment lost 1 base and the J segment 3 bases; nucleotides outside the gene matches: 2. CDR1 SGHVS and CDR2 FNYEAQ come from the germline V gene. The length of the CDR3 is 15 residues. For the CDR3, the DNA is TGTGCCAGCAGCTTAGTGCTAGCGGGGACAGATACGCAGTATTTT. Protein: CASSLVLAGTDTQYF.